A selection of T cell receptor beta chains follows, all from one sample in a study of blood T cell repertoires in COVID-19. Method: immunoSEQ multiplex PCR; TCRdb's copy keeps in-frame clones and lacks some. This repertoire shows 190,000 or so clones, 80% to 85% found once; its top ten account for approximately 7.6%. The sequencing sample was made of PBMCs or T cells enriched from blood (not recorded which). The receptors shown here come from a man aged 35 to 55 who had recovered from COVID-19. CDR3s include the opening cysteine and the closing phenylalanine or tryptophan. The D gene is left open where the match is weak. Size tells how often a clone was seen (once, few, many) or the class of an expanded clone, and some rows leave it out.

size,V,J,D,DNA,CDR3
medium-sized,TRBV2,TRBJ2-1,-,TGTGCCAGCTGGGGCGTTGGCTACAATGAGCAGTTCTTC,CASWGVGYNEQFF
-,TRBV5-1,TRBJ1-1,-,TGCGCCAGCAGCTTGGGAACAGCCACTGAAGCTTTCTTT,CASSLGTATEAFF
-,TRBV27,TRBJ1-6,TRBD1,TGTGCCAGCAGTTATTGGACAGGTCTAAGTTCACCCCTCCACTTT,CASSYWTGLSSPLHF
-,TRBV27,TRBJ2-5,-,TGTGCCAGCAGTTCGAACTGGGAGACCCAGTACTTC,CASSSNWETQYF
-,TRBV3-1/TRBV3-2,TRBJ1-5,-,TGTGCCAGCAGCCAAGATAGAGCTCAGCCCCAGCATTTT,CASSQDRAQPQHF
-,TRBV6-4,TRBJ1-2,TRBD1,TGTGCCAGCAGTGTCGACAGGGGGAACGGCTACACCTTC,CASSVDRGNGYTF
-,TRBV2,TRBJ2-2,TRBD2,TGTGCCAGCAGTATCACGGGGGGGCCCGGGGAGCTGTTTTTT,CASSITGGPGELFF
-,TRBV10-2,TRBJ1-2,TRBD1,TGCGCCAGCAGAGGACAGGACGCCTATGGCTACACCTTC,CASRGQDAYGYTF
-,TRBV5-6,TRBJ2-7,-,TGTGCCAGCAGCATAGCCTACGAGCAGTACTTC,CASSIAYEQYF
-,TRBV5-1,TRBJ1-1,TRBD1,TGCGCCAGCAGCAGCTCCGGGACAGGGGCCTTGAACACTGAAGCTTTCTTT,CASSSSGTGALNTEAFF
-,TRBV6-5,TRBJ1-2,TRBD1,TGTGCCAGCAGTCCTAGGCTAGGGACAGGGGATGGCTACACCTTC,CASSPRLGTGDGYTF
-,TRBV7-9,TRBJ2-1,TRBD2,TGTGCCAGCAAACTAGCGGCGTACAATGAGCAGTTCTTC,CASKLAAYNEQFF
-,TRBV21-1,TRBJ1-2,-,TGTGCCAGCAGCAAAGCGCTTATCTTGGGACAGGGGCCAAACTATGGCTACACCTTC,CASSKALILGQGPNYGYTF
-,TRBV19,TRBJ1-5,-,TGTGCCAGTAGGACTTCCGGAGGGGCTCAGCCCCAGCATTTT,CASRTSGGAQPQHF
-,TRBV5-6,TRBJ2-7,-,TGTGCCAGCAAGGCCCCAGGGATAAACGAGCAGTACTTC,CASKAPGINEQYF
-,TRBV5-6,TRBJ1-1,-,TGTGCCAGCGGGACACCGAACACTGAAGCTTTCTTT,CASGTPNTEAFF
once,TRBV7-2,TRBJ2-3,TRBD2,TGTGCCAGCAGCGCGAAGCCCAGACTAGCGGGGTTCACAGATACGCAGTATTTT,CASSAKPRLAGFTDTQYF
-,TRBV6-6,TRBJ2-7,-,TGTGCCAGCAGGGGGGGAAAGTCGAGCTCCTACGAGCAGTACTTC,CASRGGKSSSYEQYF
-,TRBV5-1,TRBJ1-5,-,TGCGCCAGCAGCCCGGAGCCGGGAGTAAATCAGCCCCAGCATTTT,CASSPEPGVNQPQHF
-,TRBV19,TRBJ1-2,TRBD1,TGTGCCAGTAGTATCCCCCCCGGACAGGGGAACTATGGCTACACCTTC,CASSIPPGQGNYGYTF
-,TRBV7-2,TRBJ2-5,TRBD2,TGTGCCAGCAGGGGCGGACTAGCGGACAATGCCAGGGAGACCCAGTACTTC,CASRGGLADNARETQYF
once,TRBV28,TRBJ2-5,-,TGTGCCAGCACCTTGGGGGGTAACGTGGAGACCCAGTACTTC,CASTLGGNVETQYF